These T cell receptor beta chains were read from a single sample in a study of T cells in Graves' hyperthyroidism and ophthalmopathy. Using its own MiXCR run on the multiplex PCR reads, TCRdb lists one record per CDR3 protein. Here the sample spans about 180,000 distinct CDR3 sequences, about 18% being singletons. The specimen sequenced was blood. The receptors stem from a woman aged 45-60 years with Graves' hyperthyroidism. The CDR3 runs from the conserved cysteine through the conserved F or W. Fields, in order: D gene, J gene, clone size, V gene, CDR3 DNA, CDR3 protein. The D gene is left open where the match is weak. A clone size is listed for some rows: how often the clone was seen (once, few, many), or a class if it is expanded.

TRBD1	TRBJ2-2	many	TRBV27	TGTGCCAGTAGGACAGGGGCGGTCACCGGGGAGCTGTTTTTT	CASRTGAVTGELFF
.	TRBJ2-3	many	TRBV11-2	TGTGCCAGCAGCGAGGTGGATGCAGATACGCAGTATTTT	CASSEVDADTQYF
.	TRBJ1-2	few	TRBV28	TGTGCCAGCAGCCCCGGGGGAGGGAGGTTCTATGGCTACACCTTC	CASSPGGGRFYGYTF
.	TRBJ2-5	many	TRBV11-2	TGTGCCAGCAGCCCGAGAGGGGAGACCCAGTACTTC	CASSPRGETQYF
.	TRBJ2-1	.	TRBV11-2	TGTGCCAGCAATATAGGCGGTAGCTCCTACAATGAGCAGTTCTTC	CASNIGGSSYNEQFF
.	TRBJ1-3	.	TRBV7-9	TGTGCCAGCAGCTTAGTGGGGGCGTCTGGAAACACCATATATTTT	CASSLVGASGNTIYF
.	TRBJ2-2	many	TRBV27	TGTGCCAGCAGTTCCTACGGGAGACCGGGCACCGGGGAGCTGTTTTTT	CASSSYGRPGTGELFF
.	TRBJ1-2	many	TRBV29-1	TGCAGCGTTGGAGGTCATGGCGGCTACACCTTC	CSVGGHGGYTF
TRBD2	TRBJ2-7	.	TRBV20-1	TGCAGTGCTAGTGACACTAGCGGGGGGGCCTACGAGCAGTACTTC	CSASDTSGGAYEQYF
.	TRBJ2-1	many	TRBV24-1	TGTGCCACCAGTGATCGACAGTCATCCGAAAATGAGCAGTTCTTC	CATSDRQSSENEQFF
.	TRBJ1-1	many	TRBV7-2	TGTGCCAGCAGCTTCCCGCCGTTTACTGAAGCTTTCTTT	CASSFPPFTEAFF
.	TRBJ2-6	.	TRBV7-9	TGTGCCGGCAGGGGTTTGGGAGGGACCAACGTCCTGACTTTC	CAGRGLGGTNVLTF
TRBD2	TRBJ2-1	.	TRBV7-3	TGTGCCAGCAGCCCAAGGGGGGGGGGACTAGCCGATGAGCAGTTCTTC	CASSPRGGGLADEQFF
.	TRBJ1-1	many	TRBV6-6	TGTGCCAGCAGTTACAGACAGAACACTGAAGCTTTCTTT	CASSYRQNTEAFF
.	TRBJ2-7	many	TRBV11-1	TGTGCCAGCAGCCGAGGTCCAGGGTCCTACGAGCAGTACTTC	CASSRGPGSYEQYF
TRBD1	TRBJ2-3	many	TRBV11-2	TGTGCCAGCAGCTTCGACAGGGGGCGGAATACGCAGTATTTT	CASSFDRGRNTQYF
.	TRBJ2-2	many	TRBV11-2	TGTGCCAGCAGCTTAGAGGGGTCAACCGGGGAGCTGTTTTTT	CASSLEGSTGELFF
TRBD1	TRBJ2-1	many	TRBV5-1	TGCGCCAGCAGCTCCAACAGGGGGAGCTCCTACAATGAGCAGTTCTTC	CASSSNRGSSYNEQFF
TRBD2	TRBJ2-2	many	TRBV19	TGTGCCAGCGAGCCCCCGACTAGCGGCTACACCGGGGAGCTGTTTTTT	CASEPPTSGYTGELFF
TRBD2	TRBJ2-3	once	TRBV4-2	TGTGCCAGCAGCCAAGATGCCGGGACTACAAAAACAGATACGCAGTATTTT	CASSQDAGTTKTDTQYF
TRBD1	TRBJ1-2	many	TRBV29-1	TGCAGCGTACAACAGGGGAGTAAGGGCTACACCTTC	CSVQQGSKGYTF
TRBD1	TRBJ1-1	.	TRBV28	TGTGCCAGTTTAGACAGGGGAAAGGCTGAAGCTTTCTTT	CASLDRGKAEAFF
TRBD1	TRBJ1-4	.	TRBV7-6	TGTGCCAGCAGCTCCGGACAGGGAGTATTGAGGAATGAAAAACTGTTTTTT	CASSSGQGVLRNEKLFF
.	TRBJ2-1	few	TRBV6-1	TGTGCCAGCAGATTACAGGGCCGGCAGTTCTTC	CASRLQGRQFF
.	TRBJ1-1	.	TRBV28	TGTGCCAGCACCCATACTCAGGGGCTGATGGACACTGAAGCTTTCTTT	CASTHTQGLMDTEAFF
TRBD1	TRBJ2-1	many	TRBV20-1	TGCAGTGCCTCGACAGGGATCGACAATGAGCAGTTCTTC	CSASTGIDNEQFF
.	TRBJ1-1	many	TRBV19	TGTGCCAGTAAAATGGGGGGGAACACTGAAGCTTTCTTT	CASKMGGNTEAFF
TRBD1	TRBJ2-7	many	TRBV2	TGTGCCAGCAGTATTATGGGGACAGGGGTAGACGAGCAGTACTTC	CASSIMGTGVDEQYF
.	TRBJ1-1	many	TRBV12-3/TRBV12-4	TGTGCCAGCAGTTTGAGGAGTAACACTGAAGCTTTCTTT	CASSLRSNTEAFF
.	TRBJ2-1	many	TRBV7-9	TGTGCCAGCAGCTTGAGCGGATCCTACAATGAGCAGTTCTTC	CASSLSGSYNEQFF
.	TRBJ2-3	many	TRBV7-9	TGTGCCAGCAGCTTACGGTCGGTGGGCACAGATACGCAGTATTTT	CASSLRSVGTDTQYF
.	TRBJ1-1	many	TRBV29-1	TGCAGCGTTGTTAAAGGGACTGAAGCTTTCTTT	CSVVKGTEAFF
.	TRBJ2-5	.	TRBV7-9	TGTGCCAGCAGCTTACTAGGGGCGGTAGAGACCCAGTACTTC	CASSLLGAVETQYF
.	TRBJ1-2	many	TRBV19	TGTGCCAGTAGTATATCACCACCTCCCTATGGCTACACCTTC	CASSISPPPYGYTF
TRBD2	TRBJ2-1	many	TRBV7-8	TGTGCCAGCAGCTCCGCGGGTATAGCGGGGGACAACAATGAGCAGTTCTTC	CASSSAGIAGDNNEQFF
.	TRBJ2-2	many	TRBV14	TGTGCCAGCAGCCAAGAGGTCAGACAATACGGGGAGCTGTTTTTT	CASSQEVRQYGELFF
TRBD1	TRBJ1-1	.	TRBV5-1	TGCGCCAGCAGCTTCACGACAGGGTGGGTCACTGAAGCTTTCTTT	CASSFTTGWVTEAFF
.	TRBJ1-3	many	TRBV12-3/TRBV12-4	TGTGCCAGCAGTCAACGACCGCCGGCTGGAAACACCATATATTTT	CASSQRPPAGNTIYF
.	TRBJ1-2	many	TRBV3-1	TGTGCCAGCAGGTACACCGGGGGGGGCTACACCTTC	CASRYTGGGYTF
TRBD1	TRBJ2-1	many	TRBV7-9	TGTGCCAGCAGCTCCTATGGGGGGAGACAGGGGAATGAGCAGTTCTTC	CASSSYGGRQGNEQFF
.	TRBJ1-6	many	TRBV12-3/TRBV12-4	TGTGCCAGCAGTCAATGGGGTTCACCCCTCCACTTT	CASSQWGSPLHF
.	TRBJ1-6	.	TRBV11-2	TGTGCCAGCAGCTTAAACGGACAGTCCTCGAACTCACCCCTCCACTTT	CASSLNGQSSNSPLHF
TRBD2	TRBJ2-1	many	TRBV5-6	TGTGCCAGCAGGTTTGGGGGGGGGTCCTACAATGAGCAGTTCTTC	CASRFGGGSYNEQFF
.	TRBJ2-7	many	TRBV28	TGTGCCAGCAGTTTAGAGTACGAGCAGTACTTC	CASSLEYEQYF
.	TRBJ2-5	many	TRBV6-2/TRBV6-3	TGTGCCAGCAGCCAACCAAGGGGAAATAGCAAGACCCAGTACTTC	CASSQPRGNSKTQYF